This entry concerns a single T cell receptor beta chain. The CDR3 runs 16 residues. The germline CDR1 and CDR2 sequences are SGHRS and YFSETQ. V gave up 0 bases and J gave up 4 bases, with 17 bases separating them. Once RNA had been extracted, it was reverse transcribed into cDNA to act as the sequencing template. The method was immunoSEQ multiplex PCR; TCRdb's version includes in-frame clones alone and lacks a portion of them. The data contain 140,000 to 150,000 clones, approximately 49% of them singletons. The data were taken from a study of CD8+ T cells in alopecia areata. The receptor was isolated from a human donor with alopecia areata. The chain combines TRBV5-1 with TRBJ2-7; a possible D gene is TRBD2 (5 bases). The sample in question was CD4+ T cells sorted from blood, obtained at week 0. The CDR3 loop is CASSLDEGKRRYEQYF. CDR3 DNA sequence: TGCGCCAGCAGCTTGGACGAGGGAAAACGGAGATACGAGCAGTACTTC.